This section outlines one TCR beta chain sequence together with its context. These data originate in a study of T cell changes during pregnancy in multiple sclerosis. Method: immunoSEQ multiplex PCR; TCRdb's copy keeps in-frame clones and lacks some. In the table there are tens of thousands of clones, roughly 89% of which are singletons. The CDR3 runs 14 residues. CDR1 is SGDLS and CDR2 is YYNGEE in the germline V gene. V was pared by 2 bases and J by 7 bases, with 5 bases of the junction left unmatched. The sample was peripheral blood, taken after pregnancy. The V call is TRBV9, the J call TRBJ1-4, with 7 bases aligning to TRBD1. The source of this sequence is a female donor in good health, enrolled as a control in a pregnancy study. CDR3 nucleotides: TGTGCCAGCAGCGTTGGAGGGGGCTTTGAAAAACTGTTTTTT. As protein: CASSVGGGFEKLFF.